The 10 T cell receptor beta chains presented below share a single source sample, sequenced in a study of T cells after yellow fever vaccination. Using its own MiXCR run on the 5' RACE reads, TCRdb lists one record per CDR3 protein. The repertoire holds 300,000 or so distinct CDR3 sequences, with 8% to 9.5% as singletons. The specimen was PBMCs, collected roughly 46 days after the first yellow fever vaccination. All receptors derive from a young man who received the YFV17D yellow fever vaccine.

The chain employs TRBV19 and TRBJ1-2; D not certain. V dropped 7 bases and J dropped 2 bases, with 2 bases sitting between them. The CDR3 totals 10 residues. Germline V gene data show CDR1 as LNHDA and CDR2 as SQIVND (reference sequence). The CDR3 bases are TGTGCCAGTAAGAACTATGGCTACACCTTC. It is translated as CASKNYGYTF.

This clonotype turned up a few times. This rearrangement joins TRBV12-3 or TRBV12-4 to TRBJ2-5, with TRBD1 matching 7 bases. CDR3 length: 15 amino acids. Germline trimming cut 5 bases from V and 7 bases from J; bases unmatched to any gene: 13. CDR3 loop: CASSLPQGVIGTQYF. In nucleotides, the CDR3 is TGTGCCAGCAGTCTCCCTCAGGGGGTAATAGGGACCCAGTACTTC.

At least ten counts were recorded for this clonotype. The rearrangement joins TRBV29-1 to TRBJ2-3, with D possibly being TRBD2 (5 bases). The CDR3 totals 13 residues. Trimming stripped 7 bases from V and 6 bases from J, with 17 bases between. Germline V gene lookup returns CDR1 SQVTM and CDR2 ANQGSEA. The CDR3 loop is CSAERSGPDTQYF. The DNA of the CDR3 is TGCAGCGCCGAAAGAAGCGGTCCGGATACGCAGTATTTT.

The rearrangement uses TRBV2 and TRBJ1-1, with D perhaps matching TRBD1 (5 bases). Trimming removed 6 bases from V and 0 bases from J, with 11 bases in between. This CDR3 contains 14 residues. Germline loops: CDR1 SNHLY, CDR2 FYNNEI. The CDR3 DNA reads as TGTGCCAGCAGCTTACAGGACATGAACACTGAAGCTTTCTTT. It translates to CASSLQDMNTEAFF.

The chain recombines TRBV12-3 or TRBV12-4 with TRBJ2-1; D remains unclear. CDR3 length: 13 amino acids. V lost 11 bases and J 7 bases, leaving 18 bases between the germline ends. This CDR3 is CASDTNPRNEQFF. The CDR3 coding sequence is TGTGCCTCAGACACAAACCCTCGGAATGAGCAGTTCTTC.

The V call is TRBV18, the J call TRBJ2-3; no firm D call. Germline V gene lookup returns CDR1 KGHSH and CDR2 LQKENI. This CDR3 region has 13 residues. Deletions cut 3 bases from V and 6 bases from J, with 10 bases between. CDR3 in amino acids: CASSPPIGDTQYF. CDR3 nucleotides: TGTGCCAGCTCACCCCCAATTGGGGATACGCAGTATTTT.

The chain employs TRBV5-4 and TRBJ2-5; D ambiguous. Trimming took 0 bases from V and 5 from J, leaving 17 bases between them. CDR3 length: 16 amino acids. The germline gives CDR1 SGHNT, CDR2 YYREEE (reference sequence). CDR3 sequence reads: CASSLDISTVPETQYF. The CDR3 coding sequence is TGTGCCAGCAGCTTGGATATTTCTACGGTCCCGGAGACCCAGTACTTC.

There are a few counts of this clonotype. V usage is TRBV30 and J usage is TRBJ2-5; no firm D call. The germline CDR1 and CDR2 sequences are GTSNPN and SVGIG (reference sequence). The CDR3 totals 12 residues. V dropped 5 bases and J dropped 5 bases, with 12 bases sitting between them. The CDR3 protein is CAWYSGSETQYF. The CDR3 nucleotides read TGTGCCTGGTATTCGGGTTCCGAGACCCAGTACTTC.

This clonotype was observed many times. The chain uses TRBV28 and TRBJ2-2; D unresolved. This CDR3 comprises 14 residues. The germline V gene encodes CDR1 MDHEN and CDR2 SYDVKM. V lost 5 bases and J lost 2, with 9 bases in between. This chain's CDR3 is CASSPGFNTGELFF. The CDR3 bases are TGTGCCAGCAGTCCAGGATTCAACACCGGGGAGCTGTTTTTT. Variable domain in full (rest from reference TRBV28 and TRBJ2-2): DVKVTQSSRYLVKRTGEKVFLECVQDMDHENMFWYRQDPGLGLRLIYFSYDVKMKEKGDIPEGYSVSREKKERFSLILESASTNQTSMYLCASSPGFNTGELFFGEGSRLTVL.

V usage is TRBV5-1 and J usage is TRBJ1-3; the match to TRBD1 covers 7 bases. There are 17 residues in the CDR3. V shed 4 bases, J shed 1 base, and the junction held 11 bases outside the gene matches. Germline V gene data show CDR1 as SGHRS and CDR2 as YFSETQ. In nucleotides, the CDR3 is TGCGCCAGCAGCCGGGGGGGGCCGGGACAGTCTGGAAACACCATATATTTT. Encoded protein: CASSRGGPGQSGNTIYF.